In its sample, the clone carrying this TCR beta chain was seen many times. Its antigen is currently unknown. This sample was taken from a study of T cells in Graves' hyperthyroidism and ophthalmopathy. Study-level information: Pretreatment peripheral blood was obtained at initial diagnosis.

Notes on the study in general: It was a median around 6 months before onset that the model predicted ophthalmopathy.

Diagnosis relied on clinical symptoms, serum thyroxine and TRAb, thyroid ultrasound and orbital computed tomography. The CDR3 extends over 15 amino acids. V was cut by 1 base and J by 3 bases, with 13 bases left in between. CDR1 MGHRA and CDR2 YSYEKL come from the germline V gene. RNA transcripts were the template for amplifying TCR beta CDR3 regions. The TCR CDR3 was amplified in a first-round RT-PCR using the HTBI primer set. One entry per CDR3 protein, called by TCRdb with MiXCR from the multiplex PCR reads. The repertoire includes fewer than 650,000 distinct CDR3 sequences, roughly 14% of them detected once, and about 4% sits in the top ten.

This chain joins TRBV4-1 and TRBJ2-7; D perhaps matches TRBD2 (5 bases). What was sequenced was blood. This receptor was taken from a woman between 40 and 50 years old with Graves' ophthalmopathy. The CDR3 loop is CASSQATTRDYEQYF. CDR3 in DNA: TGCGCCAGCAGCCAAGCAACTACTAGAGACTACGAGCAGTACTTC.